This TCR beta chain emerged from a study of beta chain features in type 1 diabetes (dated by TCRdb to the late 2010s). For context, the study as a whole: Patients and healthy donors did not differ in mean age, gender distribution, total cell number or subset yield. A total of 85 million to 140 million sorted cells were examined across all samples, and a strong correlation was observed between cell number per subset and RNA yield. In the study, recently diagnosed type 1 diabetes patients and matched healthy donors were compared on the TCRB repertoires of their sorted circulating CD4+ T cell subsets. Naive and central memory subsets were obtained from all 30 or so donors, but regulatory and stem cell-like memory subsets were isolated from only 8 patients and about 8 healthy donors. Beyond this particular receptor, the publication reports: Type 1 diabetes patients showed a moderate but significant shortening of TCRB CDR3 length in all four CD4+ subsets. At VDJ recombination sites, patients with type 1 diabetes made fewer insertions and deleted more nucleotides, a pattern implying thymic rearrangement abnormalities. Naive, central memory and regulatory TCRB repertoires appeared to be more alike among patients than among healthy donors. HLA sub-analyses involved small numbers of individuals, so any influence of HLA type on TCRB rearrangement remained unresolved. Because cDNA was sequenced instead of genomic DNA, activated cells with high expression could be over-represented, although the groups did not differ in activation or CD3 levels. Shorter templates might be favored by PCR, yet because patient and control samples were amplified and corrected together, any such skew would affect both groups equally.

The entire isolated RNA was reverse transcribed using the High Capacity cDNA Reverse Transcription Kit, and thus expressed TCRB transcripts were sequenced. Deep immunoSEQ sequencing was performed on naive, central memory and regulatory T cell samples, with an average of roughly 3.6 million total reads per sample. After sorted cells were lysed in RLT buffer, RNA was extracted with DNase-treated RNeasy Micro or Mini kits, with the choice depending on cell number. To prevent cross-contamination, every cell subset was processed on its own, while patient and healthy donor samples were processed together. The immunoSEQ multiplex PCR was used to amplify TCRB sequences from cDNA, yielding 87-bp fragments that span the CDR3 region. Sequencing of the amplicons was performed on the Illumina HiSeq platform. The published analysis was carried out like this. PCR bias was computationally corrected using synthetic template baselines, reads within Hamming distance 2 were collapsed, and singletons that could not be merged were discarded. Reads were aligned to IMGT to assign V, D and J genes, CDR3 length, and insertions or deletions at six rearrangement sites. Within each subset, clonotype counts were normalized to sorted cell number, after which true diversity and Gini coefficients were computed with the tcR R package. The overlap coefficient, calculated on TCRB nucleotide sequences, was used to quantify repertoire sharing. Out-of-frame TCRB sequences from naive cells were analyzed as a proxy for the pre-selection repertoire. In its TCRdb copy, this immuneACCESS table keeps in-frame sequences only and misses some clones. Where compared with another copy, unresolved V genes explain less than half of these, and the others have no known cause. D and trimming were read from the DNA, whereas the V and J calls and clone size are those reported in that table. The sample contains 250,000 to 300,000 clones, roughly 13% of them found a single time. The leading ten clones occupy 0.017% of the sample.

CDR1 PRHDT and CDR2 FYEKMQ were looked up in the germline V gene (reference sequence). The germline V and J ends show losses of 5 bases and 6 bases respectively, and no gene match explains 13 bases of the junction. From the cysteine up to the phenylalanine, the CDR3 has a length of 16 residues. Of all the DNA, just the CDR3 is kept, 48 bases in frame from base 1. This clone was seen a few times. It has no known antigen specificity. No much larger clonotype is one base removed from it; base qualities were not supplied. A single peripheral blood draw of approximately 100 mL on average was collected from each donor into heparinised tubes. Naive, central memory, regulatory and stem cell-like memory CD4+ T cells were sorted on a BD FACSAria II using a panel including CD45RO, CCR7, CD25, CD127, CD95 and CD27. All sorted populations exceeded 95% purity. PBMCs were separated immediately by Lymphoprep density gradient centrifugation and were stained directly, without being cultured. So that batch effects would be minimized, each experiment stained and sorted samples in pairs, pairing one healthy donor with one patient.

The sequence came from a man between 25 and 39 years old with type 1 diabetes. The sequenced sample consisted of naive CD4+ T cells from blood. This specimen's cell subset or site label, interpreted: true naive CD4+ T cells. Here the chain combines TRBV13 and TRBJ1-1, with 9 middle bases fitting TRBD1. The sequenced DNA: TGTGCCAGCAGCCACCGTTTGGGACAGGGAGGCCCTGAAGCTTTCTTT. The translation is CASSHRLGQGGPEAFF.